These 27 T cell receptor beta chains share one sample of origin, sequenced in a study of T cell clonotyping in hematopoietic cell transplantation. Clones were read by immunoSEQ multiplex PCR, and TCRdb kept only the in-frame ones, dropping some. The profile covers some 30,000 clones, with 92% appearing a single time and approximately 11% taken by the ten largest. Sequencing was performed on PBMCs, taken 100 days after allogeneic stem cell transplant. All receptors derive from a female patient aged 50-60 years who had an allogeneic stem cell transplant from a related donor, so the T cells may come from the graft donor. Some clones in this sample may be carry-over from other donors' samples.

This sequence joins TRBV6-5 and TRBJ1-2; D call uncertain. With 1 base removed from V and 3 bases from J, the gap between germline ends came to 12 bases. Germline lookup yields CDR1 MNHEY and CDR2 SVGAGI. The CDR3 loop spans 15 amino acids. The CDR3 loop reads CASSYWKWGDYGYTF. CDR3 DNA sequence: TGTGCCAGCAGTTACTGGAAGTGGGGAGACTATGGCTACACCTTC.

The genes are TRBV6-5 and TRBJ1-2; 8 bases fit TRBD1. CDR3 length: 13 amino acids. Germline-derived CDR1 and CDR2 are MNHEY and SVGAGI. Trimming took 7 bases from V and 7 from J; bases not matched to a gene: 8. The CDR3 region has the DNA TGTGCCAGCACCCACAGGGGGTACGGTGGCTACACCTTC. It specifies CASTHRGYGGYTF.

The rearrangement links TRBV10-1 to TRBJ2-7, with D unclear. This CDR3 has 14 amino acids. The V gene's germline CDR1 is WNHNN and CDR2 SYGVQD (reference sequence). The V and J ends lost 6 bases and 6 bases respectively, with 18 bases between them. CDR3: CASSPSGSPFEQYF. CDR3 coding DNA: TGCGCCAGCAGCCCATCCGGGTCACCCTTCGAGCAGTACTTC.

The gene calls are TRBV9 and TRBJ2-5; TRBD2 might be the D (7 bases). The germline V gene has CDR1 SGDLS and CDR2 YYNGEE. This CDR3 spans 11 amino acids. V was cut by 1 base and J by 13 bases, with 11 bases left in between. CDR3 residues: CASSVQGTMYF. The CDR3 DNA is TGTGCCAGCAGCGTACAGGGGACTATGTACTTC.

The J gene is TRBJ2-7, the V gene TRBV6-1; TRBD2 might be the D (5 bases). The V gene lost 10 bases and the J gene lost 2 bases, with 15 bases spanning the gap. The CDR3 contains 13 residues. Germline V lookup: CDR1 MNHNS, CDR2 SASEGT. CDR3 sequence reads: CATVEDGAYEQYF. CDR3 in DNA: TGTGCCACCGTGGAGGACGGAGCCTACGAGCAGTACTTC.

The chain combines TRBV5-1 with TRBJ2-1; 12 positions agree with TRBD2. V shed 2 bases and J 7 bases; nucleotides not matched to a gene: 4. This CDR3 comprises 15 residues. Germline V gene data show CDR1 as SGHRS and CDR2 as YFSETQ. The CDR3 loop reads CASSLGLAGLNEQFF. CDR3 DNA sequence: TGCGCCAGCAGCTTAGGACTAGCGGGATTGAATGAGCAGTTCTTC.

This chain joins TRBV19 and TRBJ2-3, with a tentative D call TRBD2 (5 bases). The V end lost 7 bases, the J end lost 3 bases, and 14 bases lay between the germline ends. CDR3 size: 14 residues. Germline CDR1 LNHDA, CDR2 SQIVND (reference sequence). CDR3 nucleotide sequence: TGTGCCAGTACTATCAGGCCGGGGACAGATACGCAGTATTTT. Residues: CASTIRPGTDTQYF.

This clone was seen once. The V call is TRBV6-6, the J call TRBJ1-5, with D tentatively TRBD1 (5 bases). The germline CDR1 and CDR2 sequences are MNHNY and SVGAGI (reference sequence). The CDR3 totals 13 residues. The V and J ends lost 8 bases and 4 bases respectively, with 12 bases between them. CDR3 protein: CASRGGWNQPQHF. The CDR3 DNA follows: TGTGCCAGCCGGGGGGGGTGGAATCAGCCCCAGCATTTT.

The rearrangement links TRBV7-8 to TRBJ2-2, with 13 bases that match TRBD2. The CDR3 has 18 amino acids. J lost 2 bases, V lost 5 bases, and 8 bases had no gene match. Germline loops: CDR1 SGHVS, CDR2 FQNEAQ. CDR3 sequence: CASSPRTSGGLNTGELFF. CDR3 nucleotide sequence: TGTGCCAGCAGCCCCAGGACTAGCGGGGGCCTCAACACCGGGGAGCTGTTTTTT.

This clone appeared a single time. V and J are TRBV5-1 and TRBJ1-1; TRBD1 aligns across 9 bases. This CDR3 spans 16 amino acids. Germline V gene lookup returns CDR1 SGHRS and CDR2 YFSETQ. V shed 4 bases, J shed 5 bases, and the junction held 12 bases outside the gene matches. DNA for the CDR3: TGCGCCAGCAGCCCTGCCAGGACAGGGGTTTTGACTGAAGCTTTCTTT. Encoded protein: CASSPARTGVLTEAFF.

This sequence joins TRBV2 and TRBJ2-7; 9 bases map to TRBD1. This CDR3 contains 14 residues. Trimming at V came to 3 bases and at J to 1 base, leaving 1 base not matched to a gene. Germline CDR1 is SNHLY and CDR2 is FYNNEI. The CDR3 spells CASSEGTGSYEQYF. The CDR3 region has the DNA TGTGCCAGCAGTGAGGGGACAGGGTCCTACGAGCAGTACTTC.

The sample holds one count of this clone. The CDR3 protein is CASRNENTGELFF. Here the CDR3 DNA reads TGTGCCAGCAGAAATGAGAACACCGGGGAGCTGTTTTTT. V usage is TRBV2 and J usage is TRBJ2-2; D unresolved. This CDR3 is built from 13 residues. V lost 6 bases and J 1 base, leaving 6 bases between the germline ends. Germline CDR1 SNHLY, CDR2 FYNNEI. The whole variable domain, filled in from reference TRBV2 and TRBJ2-2, reads EPEVTQTPSHQVTQMGQEVILRCVPISNHLYFYWYRQILGQKVEFLVSFYNNEISEKSEIFDDQFSVERPDGSNFTLKIRSTKLEDSAMYFCASRNENTGELFFGEGSRLTVL.

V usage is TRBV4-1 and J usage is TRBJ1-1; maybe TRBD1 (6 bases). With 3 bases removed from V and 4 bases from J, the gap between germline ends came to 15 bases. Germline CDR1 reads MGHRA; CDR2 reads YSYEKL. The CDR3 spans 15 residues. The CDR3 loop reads CASSQAYRAPTEAFF. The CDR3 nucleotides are TGCGCCAGCAGCCAGGCCTACAGGGCCCCCACTGAAGCTTTCTTT.

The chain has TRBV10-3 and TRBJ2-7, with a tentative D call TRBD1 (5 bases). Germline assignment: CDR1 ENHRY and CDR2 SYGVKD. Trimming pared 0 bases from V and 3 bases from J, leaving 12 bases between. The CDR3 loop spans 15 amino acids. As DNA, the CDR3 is TGTGCCATCAGTGAGTCGAACAGGCCAAACTACGAGCAGTACTTC. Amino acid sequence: CAISESNRPNYEQYF.

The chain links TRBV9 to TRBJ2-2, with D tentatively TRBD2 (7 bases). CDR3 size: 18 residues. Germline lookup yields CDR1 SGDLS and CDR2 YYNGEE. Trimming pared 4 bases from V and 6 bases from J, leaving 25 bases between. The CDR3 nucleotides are TGTGCCAGCAGCCCATTTGGGGGGGGCCTAAGTATCGCCGGGGAGCTGTTTTTT. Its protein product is CASSPFGGGLSIAGELFF.

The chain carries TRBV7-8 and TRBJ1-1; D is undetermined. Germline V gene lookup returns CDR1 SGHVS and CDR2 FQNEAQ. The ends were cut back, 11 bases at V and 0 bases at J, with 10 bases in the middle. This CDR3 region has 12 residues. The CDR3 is CAPVPMNTEAFF. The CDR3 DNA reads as TGTGCCCCAGTCCCAATGAACACTGAAGCTTTCTTT. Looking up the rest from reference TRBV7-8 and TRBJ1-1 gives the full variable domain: GAGVSQSPRYKVAKRGQDVALRCDPISGHVSLFWYQQALGQGPEFLTYFQNEAQLDKSGLPSDRFFAERPEGSVSTLKIQRTQQEDSAVYLCAPVPMNTEAFFGQGTRLTVV.

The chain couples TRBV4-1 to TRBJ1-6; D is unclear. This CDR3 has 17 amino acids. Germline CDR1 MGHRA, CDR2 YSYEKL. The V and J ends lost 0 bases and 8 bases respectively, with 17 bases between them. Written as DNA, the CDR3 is TGCGCCAGCAGCCAAGATTCCCCAGAGAGCATATATTCACCCCTCCACTTT. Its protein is CASSQDSPESIYSPLHF.

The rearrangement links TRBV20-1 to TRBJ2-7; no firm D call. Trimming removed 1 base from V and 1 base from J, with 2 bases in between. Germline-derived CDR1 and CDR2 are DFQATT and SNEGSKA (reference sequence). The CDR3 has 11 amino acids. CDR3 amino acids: CSARGSYEQYF. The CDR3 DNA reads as TGCAGTGCTAGAGGATCCTACGAGCAGTACTTC.

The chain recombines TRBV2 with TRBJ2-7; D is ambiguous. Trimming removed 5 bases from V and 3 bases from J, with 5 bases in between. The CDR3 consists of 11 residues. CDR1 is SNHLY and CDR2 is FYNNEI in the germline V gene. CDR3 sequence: CASSPIYEQYF. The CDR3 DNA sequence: TGTGCCAGCAGTCCGATCTACGAGCAGTACTTC.

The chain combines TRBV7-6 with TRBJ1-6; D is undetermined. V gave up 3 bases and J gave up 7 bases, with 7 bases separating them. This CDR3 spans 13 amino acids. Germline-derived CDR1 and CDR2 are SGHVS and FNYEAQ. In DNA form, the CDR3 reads TGTGCCAGCAGCTTTGCCGGGAATTCACCCCTCCACTTT. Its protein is CASSFAGNSPLHF.

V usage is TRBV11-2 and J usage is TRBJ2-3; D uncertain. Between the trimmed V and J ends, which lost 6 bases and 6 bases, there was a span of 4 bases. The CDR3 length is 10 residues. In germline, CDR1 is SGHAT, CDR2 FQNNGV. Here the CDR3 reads CASRGDTQYF. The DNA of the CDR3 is TGTGCCAGCAGGGGGGATACGCAGTATTTT.

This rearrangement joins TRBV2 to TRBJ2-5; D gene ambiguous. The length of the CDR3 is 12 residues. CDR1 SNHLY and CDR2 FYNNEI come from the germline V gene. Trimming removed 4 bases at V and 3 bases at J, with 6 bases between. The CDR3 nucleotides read TGTGCCAGCAGTGCCGCGAAAGAGACCCAGTACTTC. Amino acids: CASSAAKETQYF.

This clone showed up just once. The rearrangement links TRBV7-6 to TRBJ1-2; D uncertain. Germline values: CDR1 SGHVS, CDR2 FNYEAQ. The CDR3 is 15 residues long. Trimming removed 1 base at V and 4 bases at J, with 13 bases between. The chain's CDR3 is CASSLGGRRTYGYTF. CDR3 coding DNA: TGTGCCAGCAGCTTAGGTGGCAGGCGGACCTATGGCTACACCTTC.

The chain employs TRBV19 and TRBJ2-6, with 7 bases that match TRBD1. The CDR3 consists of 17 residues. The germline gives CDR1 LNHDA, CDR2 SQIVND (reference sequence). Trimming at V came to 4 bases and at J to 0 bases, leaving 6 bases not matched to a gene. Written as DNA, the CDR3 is TGTGCCAGTAGTACTGGACAGGCGTACTCTGGGGCCAACGTCCTGACTTTC. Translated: CASSTGQAYSGANVLTF.

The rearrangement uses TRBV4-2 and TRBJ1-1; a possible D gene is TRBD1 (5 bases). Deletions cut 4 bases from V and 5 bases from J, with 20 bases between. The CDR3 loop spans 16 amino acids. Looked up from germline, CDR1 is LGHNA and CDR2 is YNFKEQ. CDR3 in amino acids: CASSRTIKPGGTEAFF. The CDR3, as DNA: TGTGCCAGCAGCCGCACCATTAAGCCGGGGGGGACTGAAGCTTTCTTT.

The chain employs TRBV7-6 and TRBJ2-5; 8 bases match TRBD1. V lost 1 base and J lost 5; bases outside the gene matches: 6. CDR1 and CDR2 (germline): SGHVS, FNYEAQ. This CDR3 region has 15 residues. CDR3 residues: CASSLERRGHETQYF. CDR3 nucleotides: TGTGCCAGCAGCTTAGAGCGCAGGGGGCATGAGACCCAGTACTTC.

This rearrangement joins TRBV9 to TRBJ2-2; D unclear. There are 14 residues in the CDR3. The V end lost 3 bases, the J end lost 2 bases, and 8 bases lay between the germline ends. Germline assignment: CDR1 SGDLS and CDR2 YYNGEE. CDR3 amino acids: CASSARTNTGELFF. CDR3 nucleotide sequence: TGTGCCAGCAGCGCCCGGACCAACACCGGGGAGCTGTTTTTT.